This passage covers 24 T cell receptor beta chains from one sample sequenced in a study of blood T cell repertoires in COVID-19. Profiling relied on immunoSEQ multiplex PCR, and the TCRdb table lists in-frame clones only, not all of them. The sample has about 370,000 clones, about 89% seen once. The sequencing sample was made of peripheral blood. These receptors originate from a woman aged 30 to 39 with COVID-19, enrolled during active disease.

This chain uses TRBV27 with TRBJ1-5; D perhaps matches TRBD1 (5 bases). Trimming removed 7 bases at V and 5 bases at J, with 12 bases between. The CDR3 is made up of 13 amino acids. Per the germline V gene, CDR1 is MNHEY and CDR2 is SMNVEV (reference sequence). The CDR3 is CASKQWGDQPQHF. The CDR3 DNA reads as TGTGCCAGCAAACAGTGGGGGGATCAGCCCCAGCATTTT.

The sample holds one count of this clone. The gene calls are TRBV7-9 and TRBJ2-7; 9 bases are a match to TRBD2. The CDR3 spans 14 residues. The V and J ends lost 4 bases and 3 bases, in that order; junction bases with no gene match: 4. The germline V gene has CDR1 SEHNR and CDR2 FQNEAQ (reference sequence). Written as DNA, the CDR3 is TGTGCCAGCAGCTCCGCGACTAGCGGCTACGAGCAGTACTTC. It yields the protein CASSSATSGYEQYF.

This chain links TRBV6-5 with TRBJ2-7; D might be TRBD1 (6 bases). The CDR3 extends over 13 amino acids. CDR1 and CDR2 (germline): MNHEY, SVGAGI. V was pared by 0 bases and J by 6 bases, with 9 bases between. CDR3: CASSYSLGGEQYF. CDR3 DNA sequence: TGTGCCAGCAGTTACTCGTTAGGGGGCGAGCAGTACTTC.

The chain uses TRBV18 and TRBJ1-4, with D tentatively TRBD1 (6 bases). Trimming left V 6 bases short and J 0 bases short, with 11 bases between. The CDR3 loop spans 15 amino acids. Looked up from germline, CDR1 is KGHSH and CDR2 is LQKENI. CDR3 region: CASSRTAATNEKLFF. CDR3 DNA sequence: TGTGCCAGCTCGCGGACAGCTGCAACTAATGAAAAACTGTTTTTT.

The sample holds many counts of this clone. The chain uses TRBV30 and TRBJ2-2; a possible D gene is TRBD1 (5 bases). Germline loops: CDR1 GTSNPN, CDR2 SVGIG (reference sequence). The CDR3 has 15 residues. Trimming cost V 3 bases and J 3 bases, with 14 bases left between them. The CDR3 DNA sequence: TGTGCCTGGAGACAAGACAGCCGTGACACCGGGGAGCTGTTTTTT. Protein sequence: CAWRQDSRDTGELFF.

This chain uses TRBV2 with TRBJ1-5; D is possibly TRBD1 (5 bases). CDR1 and CDR2 (germline): SNHLY, FYNNEI. The CDR3 loop spans 13 amino acids. Deletions cut 4 bases from V and 5 bases from J, with 9 bases between. CDR3: CASSADTYQPQHF. The CDR3 DNA follows: TGTGCCAGCAGTGCGGACACCTATCAGCCCCAGCATTTT.

This chain joins TRBV7-8 and TRBJ2-2, with 9 bases matching TRBD2. J lost 2 bases, V lost 3 bases, and 4 bases had no gene match. CDR1 is SGHVS, CDR2 FQNEAQ, per germline. The CDR3 sequence is 16 residues long. CDR3 in amino acids: CASSFPSGINTGELFF. The CDR3 DNA follows: TGTGCCAGCAGCTTTCCTAGCGGGATTAACACCGGGGAGCTGTTTTTT.

The J gene is TRBJ2-7, the V gene TRBV6-5; 7 nucleotides align to TRBD2. This CDR3 contains 14 residues. Trimming at V came to 2 bases and at J to 1 base, leaving 2 bases not matched to a gene. The V gene's germline CDR1 is MNHEY and CDR2 SVGAGI. The CDR3 spells CASSYGRASYEQYF. As DNA, the CDR3 is TGTGCCAGCAGTTACGGGAGGGCGTCCTACGAGCAGTACTTC.

The chain couples TRBV30 to TRBJ2-1, with 13 bases that match TRBD2. Trimming removed 4 bases from V and 5 bases from J; junction bases left unmatched: 14. Germline V lookup: CDR1 GTSNPN, CDR2 SVGIG (reference sequence). CDR3 size: 18 residues. CDR3 DNA: TGTGCCTGGACCCTCGGACTAGCGGGAGTAGGGAGGGACAATGAGCAGTTCTTC. It encodes CAWTLGLAGVGRDNEQFF.

The CDR3 sequence: CAWSADRGLPPSGEQFF. CDR3 sequence (DNA): TGTGCCTGGAGCGCCGACAGGGGGCTACCTCCCTCGGGGGAGCAGTTCTTC. The chain recombines TRBV30 with TRBJ2-1; TRBD1 aligns across 10 bases. From germline, CDR1 is GTSNPN and CDR2 SVGIG (reference sequence). The CDR3 runs to 17 residues. Losses at the gene ends were 3 bases for V and 10 bases for J; bases not matched to a gene: 18. Drawing the rest from reference TRBV30 and TRBJ2-1, the complete variable domain is SQTIHQWPATLVQPVGSPLSLECTVEGTSNPNLYWYRQAAGRGLQLLFYSVGIGQISSEVPQNLSASRPQDRQFILSSKKLLLSDSGFYLCAWSADRGLPPSGEQFFGPGTRLTVL.

The chain has TRBV9 and TRBJ2-3; 11 positions agree with TRBD1. V shed 0 bases and J 6 bases; nucleotides not matched to a gene: 3. The length of the CDR3 is 15 residues. The germline V gene has CDR1 SGDLS and CDR2 YYNGEE. The CDR3: CASSVGGTGGDTQYF. The CDR3 DNA sequence: TGTGCCAGCAGCGTAGGAGGGACAGGGGGTGATACGCAGTATTTT.

The chain recombines TRBV5-1 with TRBJ1-2; 7 nucleotides align to TRBD1. Germline V lookup: CDR1 SGHRS, CDR2 YFSETQ. The CDR3 contains 13 residues. With 5 bases clipped from V and 6 bases from J, the junction kept 7 bases outside the gene matches. The CDR3 nucleotides are TGCGCCAGCAGAGGTATAGGGGGCGATGGCTACACCTTC. This codes for CASRGIGGDGYTF.

The rearrangement links TRBV7-9 to TRBJ1-1; 9 nucleotides match TRBD1. The V and J ends lost 5 bases and 4 bases, in that order; junction bases with no gene match: 5. Germline V CDR1 and CDR2: SEHNR, FQNEAQ (reference sequence). The CDR3 runs to 14 residues. CDR3 coding DNA: TGTGCCAGCAGCATAGGACAGGGGAGCACTGAAGCTTTCTTT. Amino acids: CASSIGQGSTEAFF.

This CDR3 is CSVVQGGQSWEQYF. In DNA, the CDR3 is TGCAGCGTTGTGCAGGGGGGCCAATCGTGGGAGCAGTACTTC. This chain uses TRBV29-1 with TRBJ2-7; D might be TRBD1 (7 bases). The CDR3 extends over 14 amino acids. The germline gives CDR1 SQVTM, CDR2 ANQGSEA. V was shortened by 4 bases and J by 7 bases, with 20 bases between the two germline ends.

The rearrangement uses TRBV5-1 and TRBJ2-1, with D possibly TRBD2 on 6 matching bases. The CDR3 is made up of 16 amino acids. Germline values: CDR1 SGHRS, CDR2 YFSETQ. With 1 base removed from V and 1 base from J, the gap between germline ends came to 12 bases. The CDR3 loop is CASSLSGSLSYNEQFF. The CDR3 DNA is TGCGCCAGCAGCTTGAGCGGGTCCCTTTCCTACAATGAGCAGTTCTTC.

The chain links TRBV3-1 (or the pseudogene TRBV3-2) to TRBJ2-7; D is possibly TRBD1 (6 bases). Germline values: CDR1 LGHDT, CDR2 YNNKEL (reference sequence). V was cut by 5 bases and J by 0 bases, with 8 bases left in between. The CDR3 sequence is 13 residues long. This CDR3 is CASSYRDSYEQYF. DNA for the CDR3: TGTGCCAGCAGCTACAGGGACTCCTACGAGCAGTACTTC.

V and J are TRBV5-4 and TRBJ2-7; D unresolved. This CDR3 is 14 amino acids long. V was pared by 3 bases and J by 4 bases, with 14 bases between. Per the germline V gene, CDR1 is SGHNT and CDR2 is YYREEE (reference sequence). CDR3: CASSSPGPSYEQYF. In DNA form, the CDR3 reads TGTGCCAGCAGCTCCCCCGGTCCTAGTTACGAGCAGTACTTC. Looking up the rest from reference TRBV5-4 and TRBJ2-7 gives the full variable domain: ETGVTQSPTHLIKTRGQQVTLRCSSQSGHNTVSWYQQALGQGPQFIFQYYREEENGRGNFPPRFSGLQFPNYSSELNVNALELDDSALYLCASSSPGPSYEQYFGPGTRLTVT.

Here the CDR3 DNA reads TGTGCCAGCAGCTTAGTGCGGGGCGGGAGCTACGAGCAGTACTTC. As protein: CASSLVRGGSYEQYF. The genes are TRBV11-2 and TRBJ2-7, with TRBD2 matching 7 bases. The CDR3 consists of 15 residues. CDR1 is SGHAT, CDR2 FQNNGV, per germline. The J segment lost 3 bases and the V segment lost 1 base, leaving 6 bases of the junction unmatched. Together with reference TRBV11-2 and TRBJ2-7, the CDR3 gives the full variable domain: EAGVAQSPRYKIIEKRQSVAFWCNPISGHATLYWYQQILGQGPKLLIQFQNNGVVDDSQLPKDRFSAERLKGVDSTLKIQPAKLEDSAVYLCASSLVRGGSYEQYFGPGTRLTVT.

This clone was observed a handful of times. The chain is built from TRBV11-1 and TRBJ2-7; D not certain. Germline V gene data show CDR1 as SGHAT and CDR2 as FQDESV (reference sequence). V was pared by 2 bases and J by 3 bases, with 2 bases between. CDR3 length: 11 amino acids. The CDR3 DNA follows: TGTGCCAGCAGCTTACACTACGAGCAGTACTTC. Protein: CASSLHYEQYF.

The J gene is TRBJ2-1, the V gene TRBV30, with D tentatively TRBD2 (5 bases). The CDR3 spans 14 residues. Trimming stripped 8 bases from V and 0 bases from J, with 14 bases between. Looked up from germline, CDR1 is GTSNPN and CDR2 is SVGIG (reference sequence). CDR3 loop: CASSSGSSYNEQFF. The CDR3 nucleotides are TGTGCCAGTTCCAGCGGCAGCTCCTACAATGAGCAGTTCTTC.

V usage is TRBV28 and J usage is TRBJ2-7; D uncertain. Between the trimmed V and J ends, which lost 4 bases and 12 bases, there was a span of 13 bases. This CDR3 has 11 amino acids. The germline gives CDR1 MDHEN, CDR2 SYDVKM. CDR3 sequence reads: CASSSAFSGYF. In DNA, the CDR3 is TGTGCCAGCAGTTCGGCCTTCTCGGGGTACTTC.

This clone was found once. This chain uses TRBV9 with TRBJ2-7, with a weak D call TRBD1 (5 bases). Germline CDR1 reads SGDLS; CDR2 reads YYNGEE. Trimming removed 4 bases from V and 5 bases from J, with 7 bases in between. The CDR3 is 11 residues long. The CDR3 reads CASSKDNEQYF. In DNA form, the CDR3 reads TGTGCCAGCAGCAAGGACAACGAGCAGTACTTC.

This clone is a singleton in its sample. The chain is built from TRBV10-3 and TRBJ2-5, with 7 bases that match TRBD2. The CDR3 sequence is 14 residues long. Germline V CDR1 and CDR2: ENHRY, SYGVKD. Unmatched junction bases numbered 8, after V lost 9 bases and J lost 1 base. The CDR3: CAIIHGEGQETQYF. CDR3 sequence (DNA): TGTGCCATTATACATGGGGAGGGCCAAGAGACCCAGTACTTC.

This clone has a handful of counts. The V gene is TRBV5-1, the J gene TRBJ2-1, with D possibly matching TRBD2 (6 bases). CDR3 length: 12 amino acids. V lost 5 bases to trimming and J lost 8 bases, with 11 bases between them. CDR1 and CDR2 (germline): SGHRS, YFSETQ. The CDR3 region is CASRGLNDEQFF. The CDR3 DNA reads TGCGCCAGCAGGGGACTTAACGATGAGCAGTTCTTC.